This T cell receptor beta chain is drawn from a study of cytomegalovirus exposure and HLA in healthy donors. Study conclusions and caveats: The study designated fewer than 200 TCR beta chains cytomegalovirus-associated. Most TCR sequences were seen very rarely across donors, but some public TCRs occurred in many. In a later analysis, first-cohort TCR clusters were found to tend to co-occur in the 120 or so validation repertoires.

Details on this clone: Its antigen is unidentified.

Measured with immunoSEQ multiplex PCR; TCRdb has only the in-frame clones, and not every one. The table shows approximately 130,000 clones, with roughly 90% occurring only once. The source material was PBMCs. This clonotype was sampled from a woman aged 18-29 years in good health and CMV-seronegative.

The CDR3 reads CASSSLGVILHNEQFF. The CDR3 nucleotides read TGTGCCAGCAGCTCCTTAGGGGTGATTTTACACAATGAGCAGTTCTTC. The V gene is TRBV7-2, the J gene TRBJ2-1, with a weak D call TRBD1 (5 bases). Germline CDR1 and CDR2: SGHTA and FQGNSA. This CDR3 region has 16 residues. The V and J ends lost 4 bases and 5 bases respectively, with 18 bases between them.